This T cell receptor (beta chain) was captured by sequencing in a study of neurological immune-mediated disorders (dated by TCRdb to between 2019 and 2020). About the investigation overall: Among the approximately 35 multiple sclerosis patients, approximately 31 had relapsing-remitting MS and 3 had secondary progressive MS. Peripheral blood TCR-beta repertoires from HTLV-I-associated myelopathy (HAM/TSP) patients, multiple sclerosis patients and healthy controls were compared by UMI-based sequencing. Alongside PBMC samples, the set of about 100 TCR-beta libraries contained longitudinal samples, technical triplicates, and paired CD4+ and CD8+ T-cell subsets that had been sorted. The cohort included around 70 subjects: about 14 with HAM/TSP, around 34 with multiple sclerosis, and 20 or so healthy controls.

General study outcomes and caveats: Expanded clones from different subjects shared no identical CDR3 amino acid sequences, which suggests that TCR-beta repertoires were private in all groups. TCR clonal expansion was highest in HAM/TSP patients and lowest in MS patients, with MS patients falling below even healthy controls. In a phylogenetic analysis, the repertoires of 18 out of 34 MS patients fell into a single cluster of related CDR3 sequences, pointing to a possible signature at the repertoire level. No clinical or MRI features were associated with the MS cluster, and the authors said that larger cohorts are needed.

Unsorted PBMC libraries were generated from 2 million PBMCs stored in RNAlater at -80 °C until RNA extraction. Multiple sclerosis patients were enrolled in a US clinical protocol under which disease progression was evaluated by magnetic resonance imaging. Peripheral blood was subjected to Ficoll-Hypaque density gradient centrifugation to isolate PBMCs, which were then cryopreserved in liquid nitrogen. The table lists this clonotype with many counts. Its specific antigen is unknown. Base qualities are not provided; no much larger clone lies one nucleotide away. V has 2 bases trimmed and J has 9 bases trimmed; junction bases matching no gene number 4. From its cysteine to its phenylalanine, the CDR3 spans 15 amino acids. Just CDR3 DNA is preserved here, 45 bases in frame from base 1. CDR1 and CDR2, per the germline V gene, are SGDLS and YYNGEE. cDNA was synthesized by template-switch 5'RACE using a primer with a 10-nucleotide random unique molecular identifier that tagged each TCR transcript. Every sequencing run covered 15-18 subjects and yielded more than 160 million TCR-beta sequences. The RNeasy kit was used to extract total RNA. The KAPA Real-time Library Amplification kit was used to amplify TCR-beta VDJ regions with primers targeting the TCR constant region and the 5'RACE anchor. A first PCR added sample indexes and Illumina adaptors, after which a second PCR increased the library yield. After purification with Ampure beads, the TCR product of roughly 650 bp was size-selected on a 2% E-gel SizeSelection system. Library quality was checked on a Bioanalyzer, concentration was measured with Qubit, and libraries were quantified with the Kapa Library Quantification kit before pooling. Paired-end 2 x 150 bp sequencing of the libraries was performed on an Illumina HiSeq 2500. To increase sequence diversity, roughly 24-30% phiX was spiked into each library pool. In the authors' own workflow: The UMI-based MiGEC pipeline processed quality-filtered reads and removed over 80% of raw TCR sequences during error correction. VDJ genes were aligned to IMGT germline references, and each clonotype was defined by a unique CDR3 amino acid sequence together with V-J genes. Clonal expansion, Shannon diversity and CDR3 relatedness were evaluated with VDJtools (CalcPairwiseDistances, ClusterSamples), while phylogenetic trees were built in CLCbio workbench. A clone was classed as expanded if it had 8 or more unique UMIs, a cutoff based on coefficient-of-variation modelling across technical triplicates. Starting from the raw public reads, TCRdb applied fastp trimming at Q25, assembled clones with MiXCR and retained in-frame beta chains. Each entry is one CDR3 protein sequence, shown with its most common DNA and genes. These V and J calls derive from TCRdb rather than the authors' analysis. In all, the sample holds 60,000 to 70,000 distinct CDR3 sequences, and roughly 5.6% of those were seen once. In total, the top ten clones hold 5.6% of the sample.

Sequences were obtained from PBMCs. This TCR was recovered from a human donor with multiple sclerosis. The donor label of this sample is uncertain. The V gene is TRBV9 and the J gene is TRBJ1-6; 11 bases in the middle match TRBD1. CDR3 protein: CASSVGQGGGSPLHF. The sequenced DNA is TGTGCCAGCAGCGTGGGACAGGGGGGAGGTTCACCCCTCCACTTT.